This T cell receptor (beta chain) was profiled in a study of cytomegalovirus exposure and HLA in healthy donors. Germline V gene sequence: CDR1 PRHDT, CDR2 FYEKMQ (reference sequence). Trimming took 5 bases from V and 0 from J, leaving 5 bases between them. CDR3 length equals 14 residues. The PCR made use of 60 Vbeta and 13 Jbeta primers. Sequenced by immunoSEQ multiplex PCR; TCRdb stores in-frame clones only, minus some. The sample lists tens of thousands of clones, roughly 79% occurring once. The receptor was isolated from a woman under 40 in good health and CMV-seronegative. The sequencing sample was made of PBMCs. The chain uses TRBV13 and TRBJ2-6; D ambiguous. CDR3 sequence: CASSADSGANVLTF. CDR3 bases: TGTGCCAGCAGCGCGGACTCTGGGGCCAACGTCCTGACTTTC.